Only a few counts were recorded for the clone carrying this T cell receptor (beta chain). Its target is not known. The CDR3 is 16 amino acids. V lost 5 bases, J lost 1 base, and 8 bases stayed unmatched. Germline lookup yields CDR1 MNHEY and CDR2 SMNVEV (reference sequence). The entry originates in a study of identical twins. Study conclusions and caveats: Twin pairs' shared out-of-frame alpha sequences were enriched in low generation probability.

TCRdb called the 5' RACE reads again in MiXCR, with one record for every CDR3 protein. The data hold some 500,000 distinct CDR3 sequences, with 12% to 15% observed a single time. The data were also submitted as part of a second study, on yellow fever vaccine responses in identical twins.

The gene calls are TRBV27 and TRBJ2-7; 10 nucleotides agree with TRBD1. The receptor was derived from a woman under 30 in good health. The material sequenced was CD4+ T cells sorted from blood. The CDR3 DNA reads TGTGCCAGCAGTAACCTCCGGGACAGGGGTTCCTACGAGCAGTACTTC. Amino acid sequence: CASSNLRDRGSYEQYF.